The 29 T cell receptor beta chains below all came from one sample that was sequenced in a study of T cells after posttransplantation cyclophosphamide. Here immunoSEQ multiplex PCR was the method, and the copy in TCRdb shows in-frame clones only, minus some. The repertoire consists of around 30,000 clones, none detected only once. The sequenced material came from PBMCs. Every receptor here comes from a woman aged 60-75 years in good health, CMV-negative, and a related stem cell transplant donor.

This clone has ten or more counts. J is TRBJ2-2 and V is TRBV7-9, with 11 bases identical to TRBD1. This CDR3 has 16 amino acids. V shed 8 bases, J shed 0 bases, and the junction held 5 bases outside the gene matches. Germline lookup yields CDR1 SEHNR and CDR2 FQNEAQ (reference sequence). In nucleotides, the CDR3 is TGTGCCAGCGCCCAGGGACAGGGGGCGAACACCGGGGAGCTGTTTTTT. Translation gives CASAQGQGANTGELFF.

This rearrangement joins TRBV7-2 to TRBJ1-5, with 8 bases lining up with TRBD1. Trimming took 5 bases from V and 4 from J; bases not matched to a gene: 4. CDR3 length: 14 amino acids. Per germline, CDR1 SGHTA and CDR2 FQGNSA. The CDR3 region is CASSRQGQNQPQHF. The CDR3 DNA reads as TGTGCCAGCAGCCGACAGGGGCAAAATCAGCCCCAGCATTTT.

The chain carries TRBV5-1 and TRBJ2-7; 9 bases agree with TRBD2. The germline gives CDR1 SGHRS, CDR2 YFSETQ. V lost 4 bases, J lost 2 bases, and 16 bases stayed unmatched. The CDR3 contains 18 residues. CDR3 nucleotides: TGCGCCAGCAGCGCGGTCGGGGTAGCGGGAGCGGGGGCCTACGAGCAGTACTTC. Protein product: CASSAVGVAGAGAYEQYF.

This clone was detected ten times or more. The rearrangement links TRBV7-3 to TRBJ2-1, with 9 bases fitting TRBD2. The CDR3 totals 17 residues. Germline assignment: CDR1 SGHTA and CDR2 FQGTGA. J lost 6 bases, V lost 2 bases, and 11 bases had no gene match. The CDR3 region has the DNA TGTGCCAGCAGCTTACGGCAGGCGGGAGGGCCCGGCAATGAGCAGTTCTTC. Its protein is CASSLRQAGGPGNEQFF. Combining the CDR3 with reference TRBV7-3 and TRBJ2-1 gives the whole variable domain GAGVSQTPSNKVTEKGKYVELRCDPISGHTALYWYRQSLGQGPEFLIYFQGTGAADDSGLPNDRFFAVRPEGSVSTLKIQRTERGDSAVYLCASSLRQAGGPGNEQFFGPGTRLTVL.

This clone was seen only a few times. The chain is built from TRBV19 and TRBJ2-2; 11 nucleotides align to TRBD1. Germline CDR1 LNHDA, CDR2 SQIVND (reference sequence). This CDR3 has 14 amino acids. V gave up 6 bases and J gave up 7 bases; unmatched junction bases: 4. The CDR3 spells CASRWDRGDGELFF. CDR3 DNA: TGTGCCAGTAGGTGGGACAGGGGGGACGGGGAGCTGTTTTTT.

Only a few counts were recorded for this clone. The rearrangement links TRBV5-1 to TRBJ2-5; 8 bases fit TRBD1. Looked up from germline, CDR1 is SGHRS and CDR2 is YFSETQ. With V trimmed by 0 bases and J by 5 bases, 3 bases remained unmatched. The CDR3 totals 14 residues. The CDR3 DNA is TGCGCCAGCAGCTTGGGGACAGGGCGGGAGACCCAGTACTTC. It codes for CASSLGTGRETQYF.

This clone has at least ten counts. The chain carries TRBV5-1 and TRBJ2-2; D perhaps matches TRBD2 (5 bases). CDR3 length equals 16 residues. Germline assignment: CDR1 SGHRS and CDR2 YFSETQ. V lost 4 bases and J lost 0, with 13 bases in between. The CDR3 DNA follows: TGCGCCAGCAGCCAAAGAGGGTTGGCGAACACCGGGGAGCTGTTTTTT. Residues: CASSQRGLANTGELFF. Full variable domain (outside the CDR3, taken from reference TRBV5-1 and TRBJ2-2): KAGVTQTPRYLIKTRGQQVTLSCSPISGHRSVSWYQQTPGQGLQFLFEYFSETQRNKGNFPGRFSGRQFSNSRSEMNVSTLELGDSALYLCASSQRGLANTGELFFGEGSRLTVL.

As DNA, the CDR3 is TGCGCCAGCAGCCTACTATCCAACACCGGGGAGCTGTTTTTT. This codes for CASSLLSNTGELFF. This chain connects TRBV5-1 to TRBJ2-2, with no clear D. Germline V lookup: CDR1 SGHRS, CDR2 YFSETQ. This CDR3 comprises 14 residues. Trimming shortened V by 4 bases and J by 2 bases, and 9 bases separated the two germline ends.

This clone was detected ten times or more. V and J are TRBV2 and TRBJ2-3; perhaps TRBD1 as D (6 bases). Trimming took off 4 bases at V and 3 bases at J, with 17 bases between the two ends. The CDR3 contains 16 residues. The germline V gene encodes CDR1 SNHLY and CDR2 FYNNEI. In DNA, the CDR3 is TGTGCCAGCAGTGGTACAGGGTCAATTTGGACAGATACGCAGTATTTT. Encoded protein: CASSGTGSIWTDTQYF. Full variable domain (missing parts from reference TRBV2 and TRBJ2-3): EPEVTQTPSHQVTQMGQEVILRCVPISNHLYFYWYRQILGQKVEFLVSFYNNEISEKSEIFDDQFSVERPDGSNFTLKIRSTKLEDSAMYFCASSGTGSIWTDTQYFGPGTRLTVL.

This clone was found a few times. The genes are TRBV4-3 and TRBJ2-3, with TRBD1 matching 8 bases. This CDR3 is built from 18 residues. The junction had 10 bases not matched to a gene; V was cut back by 0 bases and J by 2 bases. Looked up from germline, CDR1 is LGHNA and CDR2 is YSLEER. This chain's CDR3 is CASSQDYVTGAYTDTQYF. For the CDR3, the DNA is TGCGCCAGCAGCCAAGATTACGTGACAGGGGCTTACACAGATACGCAGTATTTT.

Ten or more counts support this clone. V gene TRBV2 combines with J gene TRBJ1-2, with D uncertain. CDR3 length: 14 residues. V lost 1 base, J lost 8 bases, and 14 bases lay in between. Germline CDR1 is SNHLY and CDR2 is FYNNEI. The CDR3 loop reads CASSEGSQASGYTF. The CDR3 coding sequence is TGTGCCAGCAGTGAAGGGTCCCAAGCCTCGGGCTACACCTTC.

The chain couples TRBV4-1 to TRBJ2-7; D might be TRBD1 (6 bases). The germline V gene has CDR1 MGHRA and CDR2 YSYEKL. V was pared by 4 bases and J by 4 bases, with 14 bases between. The CDR3 is 14 residues long. This chain's CDR3 is CASSRTVPGYEQYF. CDR3 nucleotide sequence: TGCGCCAGCAGCCGGACAGTTCCGGGGTACGAGCAGTACTTC.

This clone was seen at least ten times. The chain combines TRBV7-2 with TRBJ2-5; 14 bases are a match to TRBD2. Looked up from germline, CDR1 is SGHTA and CDR2 is FQGNSA. The CDR3 is made up of 18 amino acids. V lost 2 bases to trimming and J lost 3 bases; unmatched junction nucleotides: 8. Here the CDR3 reads CASSLSGPTSGGEETQYF. The CDR3 nucleotides read TGTGCCAGCAGCTTATCTGGGCCGACTAGCGGGGGGGAAGAGACCCAGTACTTC.

This clone was seen many times. This sequence joins TRBV9 and TRBJ1-6; TRBD1 might be the D (6 bases). The CDR3 has 16 amino acids. In germline, CDR1 is SGDLS, CDR2 YYNGEE. Trimming took off 2 bases at V and 9 bases at J, with 18 bases between the two ends. CDR3 sequence: CASSVDVSGVSSPLHF. The DNA of the CDR3 is TGTGCCAGCAGCGTGGATGTTTCAGGGGTTAGTTCACCCCTCCACTTT. The full variable domain, rest sourced from reference TRBV9 and TRBJ1-6, is DSGVTQTPKHLITATGQRVTLRCSPRSGDLSVYWYQQSLDQGLQFLIQYYNGEERAKGNILERFSAQQFPDLHSELNLSSLELGDSALYFCASSVDVSGVSSPLHFGNGTRLTVT.

This clone was observed at least ten times. The genes are TRBV29-1 and TRBJ2-1; 10 bases agree with TRBD2. Germline CDR1 SQVTM, CDR2 ANQGSEA. The V gene end was trimmed by 4 bases and the J gene end by 5 bases; junction bases not matched to a gene: 5. The CDR3 runs to 14 residues. Here the CDR3 reads CSVGLAGANNEQFF. CDR3 nucleotides: TGCAGCGTTGGGCTAGCGGGGGCAAACAATGAGCAGTTCTTC.

This clone was observed many times. The rearrangement uses TRBV6-5 and TRBJ1-2; D may be TRBD1 (5 bases). V was cut by 6 bases and J by 8 bases, with 10 bases left in between. Germline values: CDR1 MNHEY, CDR2 SVGAGI. The CDR3 is made up of 11 amino acids. Here the CDR3 reads CASRTRGGYTF. CDR3 DNA sequence: TGTGCCAGCAGGACTCGGGGGGGCTACACCTTC.

This clone was counted ten times or more. The chain couples TRBV18 to TRBJ1-1; the D gene is possibly TRBD1 (6 bases). Germline V gene lookup returns CDR1 KGHSH and CDR2 LQKENI. This CDR3 comprises 14 residues. Trimming shortened V by 4 bases and J by 4 bases, and 13 bases separated the two germline ends. The CDR3 region is CASSRLGGSTEAFF. The CDR3 bases are TGTGCCAGCTCACGCCTAGGGGGTTCCACTGAAGCTTTCTTT.

This clone was seen repeatedly, ten times or more. V is TRBV27 and J is TRBJ1-2; D remains unclear. Per germline, CDR1 MNHEY and CDR2 SMNVEV (reference sequence). Trimming removed 3 bases from V and 8 bases from J, with 16 bases in between. There are 14 residues in the CDR3. The CDR3 here is CASSLHGSGGGYTF. The CDR3 DNA sequence: TGTGCCAGCAGTTTGCATGGGTCCGGCGGCGGCTACACCTTC.

This clone occurred a few times. The chain recombines TRBV12-3 or TRBV12-4 with TRBJ2-7; D gene ambiguous. This CDR3 comprises 13 residues. Trimming took off 6 bases at V and 6 bases at J, with 15 bases between the two ends. The DNA for the CDR3 is TGTGCCAGCAGCCCGGGTCGGGTCGGCGAGCAGTACTTC. It encodes CASSPGRVGEQYF.

Ten or more counts support this clone. CDR3 protein: CASSRTSGGSPTQFF. The CDR3 bases are TGTGCCAGCAGCCGGACTAGCGGGGGGAGCCCCACGCAGTTCTTC. The J gene is TRBJ2-1, the V gene TRBV12-3 or TRBV12-4; 14 positions match TRBD2. The CDR3 runs to 15 residues. V dropped 6 bases and J dropped 12; count of bases not matched to a gene: 10.

This clone was counted ten times or more. The rearrangement links TRBV9 to TRBJ1-1; 7 bases are a match to TRBD1. Trimming at V came to 3 bases and at J to 0 bases, leaving 5 bases not matched to a gene. The germline V gene has CDR1 SGDLS and CDR2 YYNGEE. CDR3 length: 15 residues. CDR3 DNA: TGTGCCAGCAGCGGGGACAGTTACATGAACACTGAAGCTTTCTTT. Translating it yields CASSGDSYMNTEAFF.

This clone was seen ten or more times. V usage is TRBV5-4 and J usage is TRBJ2-7; D might be TRBD1 or TRBD2, each matching 5 bases. Germline loops: CDR1 SGHNT, CDR2 YYREEE (reference sequence). The CDR3 length is 13 residues. Trimming pared 1 base from V and 5 bases from J, leaving 10 bases between. The CDR3 DNA sequence: TGTGCCAGCAGCTTGCATGAGGGGAACGAGCAGTACTTC. Translated, it gives CASSLHEGNEQYF.

The sample holds many counts of this clone. The chain is built from TRBV12-3 or TRBV12-4 and TRBJ2-1; unclear D gene. V gave up 8 bases and J gave up 15 bases, with 17 bases separating them. CDR3 length: 11 residues. As DNA, the CDR3 is TGTGCCAGCGGCCCCCTGGGCAGCCTGTTCTTC. Its translation: CASGPLGSLFF.

This clone was seen at least ten times. The chain links TRBV12-3 or TRBV12-4 to TRBJ2-2; D not certain. This CDR3 has 16 amino acids. The germline V and J ends were trimmed by 2 bases and 1 base, with 11 bases remaining between them. CDR3 DNA: TGTGCCAGCAGTTTAACGCTAGGCGGGAACACCGGGGAGCTGTTTTTT. Amino acids: CASSLTLGGNTGELFF.

This clone has only a few counts. The V gene is TRBV5-6, the J gene TRBJ1-1; TRBD1 is a possible D gene (5 bases). This CDR3 comprises 15 residues. Looked up from germline, CDR1 is SGHDT and CDR2 is YYEEEE. Between the trimmed V and J ends, which lost 4 bases and 1 base, there was a span of 14 bases. CDR3: CASSAPYGANTEAFF. The CDR3 DNA is TGTGCCAGCAGCGCGCCCTATGGGGCGAACACTGAAGCTTTCTTT. Drawing the rest from reference TRBV5-6 and TRBJ1-1, the complete variable domain is DAGVTQSPTHLIKTRGQQVTLRCSPKSGHDTVSWYQQALGQGPQFIFQYYEEEERQRGNFPDRFSGHQFPNYSSELNVNALLLGDSALYLCASSAPYGANTEAFFGQGTRLTVV.

This clone has a count of ten or more. This chain links TRBV2 with TRBJ2-1; D is perhaps TRBD2 (5 bases). CDR3 length equals 13 residues. The V end was cut by 10 bases, the J end by 6 bases, with 16 bases between. Germline CDR1 reads SNHLY; CDR2 reads FYNNEI. CDR3 in DNA: TGTGCCATCTTAAAGCGGAGACTCAATGAGCAGTTCTTC. It translates to CAILKRRLNEQFF.

This clone was counted at least ten times. The chain's CDR3 is CASSPRQGYTEAFF. The CDR3 region has the DNA TGTGCCAGCTCCCCGAGACAGGGCTACACTGAAGCTTTCTTT. The rearrangement uses TRBV18 and TRBJ1-1, with 7 positions matching TRBD1. Unmatched junction bases numbered 7, after V lost 6 bases and J lost 3 bases. There are 14 residues in the CDR3. Looked up from germline, CDR1 is KGHSH and CDR2 is LQKENI.

This clone was found many times. The V gene is TRBV18, the J gene TRBJ1-1; D possibly corresponds to TRBD1 (6 bases). CDR1 and CDR2 from the germline V gene are KGHSH and LQKENI. This CDR3 spans 14 amino acids. The V and J ends lost 5 bases and 0 bases respectively, with 10 bases between them. CDR3 nucleotides: TGTGCCAGCTCAAGGGGGGGCATGAACACTGAAGCTTTCTTT. The encoded protein is CASSRGGMNTEAFF. Based on the CDR3 plus reference TRBV18 and TRBJ1-1, the full variable domain is NAGVMQNPRHLVRRRGQEARLRCSPMKGHSHVYWYRQLPEEGLKFMVYLQKENIIDESGMPKERFSAEFPKEGPSILRIQQVVRGDSAAYFCASSRGGMNTEAFFGQGTRLTVV.

This clone was observed at least ten times. The chain uses TRBV7-2 and TRBJ1-1; 7 bases map to TRBD1. Germline V gene sequence: CDR1 SGHTA, CDR2 FQGNSA. There are 17 residues in the CDR3. J was trimmed by 0 bases and V by 5 bases; bases with no gene match: 12. The CDR3 loop reads CASSTSPYRGLNTEAFF. CDR3 nucleotide sequence: TGTGCCAGCAGCACGAGCCCCTACAGGGGCCTGAACACTGAAGCTTTCTTT. The whole variable domain, filled in from reference TRBV7-2 and TRBJ1-1, reads GAGVSQSPSNKVTEKGKDVELRCDPISGHTALYWYRQSLGQGLEFLIYFQGNSAPDKSGLPSDRFSAERTGGSVSTLTIQRTQQEDSAVYLCASSTSPYRGLNTEAFFGQGTRLTVV.